A selection of T cell receptor beta chains follows, all from one sample in a study of identical twins. One entry per CDR3 protein results from TCRdb running MiXCR on the 5' RACE reads. The sample includes about 530,000 distinct CDR3 sequences, roughly 15% of them seen just once. This sample also belongs to another study, concerning yellow fever vaccine responses in identical twins.

Sequencing was performed on CD4+ T cells sorted from blood. These receptors were taken from a young woman in good health. Both conserved end residues are part of each CDR3. D genes are given only for firm matches. The size entry is marked missing in some rows and otherwise reads once, few, many or a size class.

>TRBJ2-2|TRBV6-1|-|-
CASSESRRELFF
TGTGCCAGCAGTGAGAGTCGGCGGGAGCTGTTTTTT
>TRBJ1-1|TRBV29-1|-|-
CSVERRGMDTEAFF
TGCAGCGTTGAGCGGCGGGGGATGGACACTGAAGCTTTCTTT
>TRBJ1-2|TRBV12-3/TRBV12-4|-|many
CASSPRTGNGYTF
TGTGCCAGCAGTCCAAGGACGGGAAATGGCTACACCTTC
>TRBJ2-1|TRBV20-1|-|few
CSALLGGVGGEQFF
TGCAGTGCTCTCTTAGGGGGAGTAGGTGGTGAGCAGTTCTTC
>TRBJ2-3|TRBV28|TRBD2|-
CASSFPLAGTIADTQYF
TGTGCCAGCAGTTTTCCCCTAGCGGGAACGATTGCAGATACGCAGTATTTT
>TRBJ2-1|TRBV20-1|TRBD2|-
CSARDRGGYNEQFF
TGCAGTGCCAGAGACCGGGGGGGTTACAATGAGCAGTTCTTC
>TRBJ1-2|TRBV5-4|TRBD1|few
CASSRDRVGGYTF
TGTGCCAGCAGTCGGGACAGGGTAGGGGGCTACACCTTC
>TRBJ2-5|TRBV4-2|-|-
CASSQGVIQGQETQYF
TGTGCCAGCAGCCAAGGCGTAATACAGGGCCAAGAGACCCAGTACTTC
>TRBJ1-5|TRBV20-1|-|few
CSARTGNNEPQHF
TGCAGTGCTAGAACAGGGAACAACGAGCCCCAGCATTTT
>TRBJ2-3|TRBV5-1|-|many
CASSLEGREDTQYF
TGCGCCAGCAGCTTGGAGGGGCGCGAAGATACGCAGTATTTT
>TRBJ2-7|TRBV28|-|few
CASSFGGLGGYEQYF
TGTGCCAGCAGTTTCGGTGGCCTCGGGGGCTACGAGCAGTACTTC
>TRBJ2-1|TRBV10-3|TRBD1|few
CASSGTGSNEQFF
TGTGCCTCCTCCGGGACAGGGTCCAATGAGCAGTTCTTC
>TRBJ2-2|TRBV12-3/TRBV12-4|-|-
CASTLRVVTGELFF
TGTGCCAGCACCCTAAGAGTAGTCACCGGGGAGCTGTTTTTT
>TRBJ1-1|TRBV12-3/TRBV12-4|-|many
CASSSGSNTEAFF
TGTGCCAGCAGTTCCGGTTCGAACACTGAAGCTTTCTTT
>TRBJ2-1|TRBV10-2|TRBD1|-
CASRGTGQGYNEQFF
TGCGCCAGCAGGGGGACGGGACAGGGCTACAATGAGCAGTTCTTC
>TRBJ2-1|TRBV10-3|TRBD1|few
CAISEPVVRQGDNEQFF
TGTGCCATCAGTGAGCCCGTGGTGCGACAGGGAGACAATGAGCAGTTCTTC
>TRBJ2-1|TRBV6-1|-|few
CASSELVSGGRYNEQFF
TGTGCCAGCAGTGAATTAGTGTCGGGGGGCCGTTACAATGAGCAGTTCTTC
>TRBJ2-1|TRBV10-3|TRBD2|many
CAISESVAGGPRNEQFF
TGTGCCATCAGTGAGTCGGTAGCGGGAGGGCCCCGCAATGAGCAGTTCTTC
>TRBJ2-1|TRBV24-1|-|few
CATSEPGQSYEQFF
TGTGCCACCAGTGAACCTGGACAGAGCTATGAGCAGTTCTTC
>TRBJ2-1|TRBV5-1|TRBD1|-
CASSLLGQGNYNEQFF
TGCGCCAGCAGCTTGCTAGGACAGGGTAACTACAATGAGCAGTTCTTC
>TRBJ2-2|TRBV12-3/TRBV12-4|TRBD2|few
CASTKAGVATGELFF
TGTGCCAGCACCAAAGCGGGAGTGGCCACCGGGGAGCTGTTTTTT
>TRBJ1-2|TRBV6-5|TRBD1|-
CASSYQGQIYGYTF
TGTGCCAGCAGTTACCAGGGACAGATCTATGGCTACACCTTC
>TRBJ1-5|TRBV3-1|-|-
CASSQELAYQPQHF
TGTGCCAGCAGCCAAGAACTCGCTTATCAGCCCCAGCATTTT
>TRBJ2-1|TRBV14|-|few
CASRLSGSYNEQFF
TGTGCCAGCAGGCTTAGCGGATCCTACAATGAGCAGTTCTTC
>TRBJ2-4|TRBV12-3/TRBV12-4|-|-
CASSLFAIRGNIQYF
TGTGCCAGCAGTTTATTCGCGATCCGGGGAAACATTCAGTACTTC
>TRBJ2-3|TRBV3-1|TRBD1|few
CASSYGQGRDTQYF
TGTGCCAGCAGCTACGGACAGGGTCGGGATACGCAGTATTTT
>TRBJ1-2|TRBV5-1|TRBD1|-
CASSPGQGGLGYTF
TGCGCCAGCAGCCCGGGACAGGGGGGACTTGGCTACACCTTC
>TRBJ2-1|TRBV9|TRBD2|-
CASSGLAGEINEQFF
TGTGCCAGCAGCGGACTAGCGGGGGAGATCAATGAGCAGTTCTTC
>TRBJ1-1|TRBV24-1|-|few
CATSRDRRWF
TGTGCCACCAGTAGGGATCGGCGGTGGTTT
>TRBJ1-4|TRBV12-3/TRBV12-4|-|many
CASSLVRGGGKLFF
TGTGCCAGCAGTTTAGTGCGGGGAGGCGGAAAACTGTTTTTT
>TRBJ2-2|TRBV24-1|-|few
CATSGQGGAGELFF
TGTGCCACCTCGGGACAAGGTGGGGCCGGGGAGCTGTTTTTT
>TRBJ2-1|TRBV5-1|TRBD2|many
CASSLGLAGGPFDEQFF
TGCGCCAGCAGCTTGGGACTAGCGGGGGGGCCTTTCGATGAGCAGTTCTTC
>TRBJ2-3|TRBV12-3/TRBV12-4|-|many
CASSFGGHSDTQYF
TGTGCCAGCAGTTTTGGGGGACATTCAGATACGCAGTATTTT
>TRBJ2-7|TRBV7-9|-|many
CASRAGVEESYEQYF
TGTGCCAGCAGGGCAGGGGTTGAGGAGTCCTACGAGCAGTACTTC
>TRBJ2-2|TRBV20-1|TRBD2|-
CSAPRLADGELFF
TGCAGTGCCCCGCGACTAGCCGACGGGGAGCTGTTTTTT